The 27 T cell receptor beta chains below come from one sample, sequenced in a study of read filtering for tumor transcriptome and immune sequencing (dated by TCRdb to about 2020). Sequencing was carried out with an Illumina HiSeq 4000. Starting from 400 ng RNA, TCR libraries were constructed with the Immunoverse kit using molecular barcoded adaptors that cover the alpha/delta and beta/gamma chains. The public reads were reprocessed in TCRdb via fastp at Q25 and MiXCR, keeping in-frame beta chains. All rows with the same CDR3 protein become a single entry with the most common DNA and genes. The sample includes nearly 60,000 distinct CDR3 sequences, with approximately 13% observed a single time. The ten largest clones add up to roughly 17% of the sample. Sequencing used a population of CD138-negative cells sorted from bone marrow. This specimen's cell subset or site label, per the study, means: bone marrow mononuclear cells depleted of CD138+ plasma/myeloma cells by negative magnetic selection. The receptor source for this set is a donor at least 40 years old with multiple myeloma.

This clonotype was recorded at least ten times. This chain links TRBV2 with TRBJ2-1, with D uncertain. The germline V gene encodes CDR1 SNHLY and CDR2 FYNNEI. The CDR3 length is 12 residues. V lost 5 bases and J 12 bases, leaving 14 bases between the germline ends. The CDR3 is CASSQESSVQFF. The CDR3 DNA follows: TGTGCCAGCAGTCAAGAATCGTCGGTGCAGTTCTTC.

This clonotype was picked up many times. V is TRBV28 and J is TRBJ1-1; weak D call: TRBD1 (5 bases). In germline, CDR1 is MDHEN, CDR2 SYDVKM. V was shortened by 8 bases and J by 3 bases, with 10 bases between the two germline ends. The CDR3 length is 12 residues. As DNA, the CDR3 is TGTGCCAGCCGCTCGGGGGACACTGAAGCTTTCTTT. Protein: CASRSGDTEAFF.

In its sample, this clonotype was seen many times. The V call is TRBV12-3 or TRBV12-4, the J call TRBJ2-7; perhaps TRBD1 as D (6 bases). CDR3 size: 13 residues. V lost 6 bases and J lost 4, with 13 bases in between. The CDR3 bases are TGTGCCAGCAGCATCGGACAGACTTACGAGCAGTACTTC. Amino acid sequence: CASSIGQTYEQYF.

This clonotype was counted ten times or more. This chain uses TRBV24-1 with TRBJ2-3; 9 bases are a match to TRBD1. V was pared by 4 bases and J by 2 bases, with 9 bases of the junction left unmatched. Germline lookup yields CDR1 KGHDR and CDR2 SFDVKD. This CDR3 contains 17 residues. The CDR3 coding sequence is TGTGCCACCAGTGACCGAAGACAGGGGGTGGTCACAGATACGCAGTATTTT. It translates to CATSDRRQGVVTDTQYF.

The table lists this clonotype with many counts. The V gene is TRBV5-1, the J gene TRBJ1-1; 8 bases align to TRBD1. The V and J ends lost 0 bases and 5 bases, in that order; junction bases with no gene match: 6. CDR1 and CDR2 from the germline V gene are SGHRS and YFSETQ. This CDR3 region has 15 residues. CDR3 protein: CASSLDRGDGTEAFF. CDR3 bases: TGCGCCAGCAGCTTGGACAGGGGGGACGGAACTGAAGCTTTCTTT.

There are many counts of this clonotype. V gene TRBV25-1 combines with J gene TRBJ2-7; no clear D. CDR3 size: 14 residues. V lost 8 bases and J lost 2, with 16 bases in between. In germline, CDR1 is MGHDK, CDR2 SYGVNS. The CDR3 loop is CASRSRVAPYEQYF. DNA for the CDR3: TGTGCCAGCCGGTCACGGGTGGCCCCCTACGAGCAGTACTTC.

This clonotype has ten or more counts. V usage is TRBV5-1 and J usage is TRBJ1-2; 9 bases align to TRBD1. This CDR3 contains 14 residues. The V gene end was trimmed by 5 bases and the J gene end by 2 bases; junction bases not matched to a gene: 4. CDR1 and CDR2 from the germline V gene are SGHRS and YFSETQ. The CDR3 DNA sequence: TGCGCCAGCAGTCCGGACAGGGGAAACTATGGCTACACCTTC. Its protein is CASSPDRGNYGYTF.

Many counts were recorded for this clonotype. The chain joins TRBV7-3 to TRBJ2-2; 7 positions match TRBD1. Germline CDR1 SGHTA, CDR2 FQGTGA. Losses at the gene ends were 5 bases for V and 4 bases for J; bases not matched to a gene: 7. This CDR3 is 15 amino acids long. DNA for the CDR3: TGTGCCAGCAGCGGTACAGGGGCGGTCACCGGGGAGCTGTTTTTT. Translation gives CASSGTGAVTGELFF.

This clonotype was found many times. This chain links TRBV5-1 with TRBJ1-4; 9 positions match TRBD1. The trim removed 4 bases at V and 4 bases at J, leaving 5 bases unmatched. This CDR3 comprises 15 residues. Per germline, CDR1 SGHRS and CDR2 YFSETQ. The CDR3 DNA reads as TGCGCCAGCAGCACCTACAGGGGGCGTAATGAAAAACTGTTTTTT. The encoded protein is CASSTYRGRNEKLFF.

This clonotype was observed many times. This chain joins TRBV7-3 and TRBJ2-3; 13 bases are a match to TRBD2. The junction had 3 bases not matched to a gene; V was cut back by 5 bases and J by 1 base. The CDR3 runs to 16 residues. The germline gives CDR1 SGHTA, CDR2 FQGTGA. In DNA form, the CDR3 reads TGTGCCAGCAGCCCTGGACTAGCGGGGGGCACAGATACGCAGTATTTT. Encoded protein: CASSPGLAGGTDTQYF.

This clonotype was observed a handful of times. The chain recombines TRBV5-1 with TRBJ2-1; D unclear. The ends were cut back, 0 bases at V and 0 bases at J, with 10 bases in the middle. Germline V gene sequence: CDR1 SGHRS, CDR2 YFSETQ. The CDR3 contains 16 residues. CDR3 sequence reads: CASSLAPSSSYNEQFF. CDR3 nucleotide sequence: TGCGCCAGCAGCTTGGCCCCTTCTAGCTCCTACAATGAGCAGTTCTTC. Supplemented by reference TRBV5-1 and TRBJ2-1, the full variable domain reads KAGVTQTPRYLIKTRGQQVTLSCSPISGHRSVSWYQQTPGQGLQFLFEYFSETQRNKGNFPGRFSGRQFSNSRSEMNVSTLELGDSALYLCASSLAPSSSYNEQFFGPGTRLTVL.

This clonotype occurred a few times. The chain recombines TRBV6-5 with TRBJ2-2; no firm D call. The CDR3 contains 15 residues. Germline CDR1 MNHEY, CDR2 SVGAGI. Trimming took off 7 bases at V and 6 bases at J, with 18 bases between the two ends. CDR3: CASISSRQRAGELFF. DNA for the CDR3: TGTGCCAGCATTTCGAGCCGCCAAAGAGCCGGGGAGCTGTTTTTT.

Concerning this clonotype: At one end, the junction sequence differs from germline, possibly due to a read error. V usage is TRBV7-2 and J usage is TRBJ1-1, with D unclear. CDR1 and CDR2 (germline): SGHTA, FQGNSA. CDR3 length: 13 residues. CDR3: CASNPLAYTEASF. The DNA for the CDR3 is TGTGCCAGCAATCCTCTGGCATACACTGAAGCTTCCTTT. Complete variable domain (other parts from reference TRBV7-2 and TRBJ1-1): GAGVSQSPSNKVTEKGKDVELRCDPISGHTALYWYRQSLGQGLEFLIYFQGNSAPDKSGLPSDRFSAERTGGSVSTLTIQRTQQEDSAVYLCASNPLAYTEASFGQGTRLTVV.

A note on this clonotype: A far larger clone is a single base away, which makes a read error likely. The chain has TRBV6-1 and TRBJ1-3; no clear D. The ends were cut back, 5 bases at V and 0 bases at J, with 23 bases in the middle. CDR3 length: 19 residues. The V gene's germline CDR1 is MNHNS and CDR2 SASEGT. CDR3 amino acids: CASSYSAPEDAGSGNTIYF. CDR3 in DNA: TGTGCCAGCAGTTACTCGGCCCCAGAGGACGCGGGCTCTGGAAACACCATATATTTT.

Many counts were recorded for this clonotype. This chain connects TRBV3-1 to TRBJ1-1, with 8 bases lining up with TRBD1. Looked up from germline, CDR1 is LGHDT and CDR2 is YNNKEL (reference sequence). The length of the CDR3 is 16 residues. J lost 0 bases, V lost 4 bases, and 7 bases had no gene match. The CDR3 loop reads CASSRSATGVNTEAFF. The CDR3 DNA reads as TGTGCCAGCAGCCGATCCGCGACAGGGGTGAACACTGAAGCTTTCTTT.

This clonotype has a count of ten or more. V and J are TRBV6-6 and TRBJ1-5; D perhaps matches TRBD1 (5 bases). Trimming took 5 bases from V and 6 from J, leaving 17 bases between them. Germline V gene sequence: CDR1 MNHNY, CDR2 SVGAGI (reference sequence). This CDR3 contains 15 residues. CDR3 DNA: TGTGCCAGCAGTCCGAGGGGAGTCCTGATTCAGCCCCAGCATTTT. It yields the protein CASSPRGVLIQPQHF.

At least ten counts were recorded for this clonotype. V and J are TRBV20-1 and TRBJ2-5; maybe TRBD1 (6 bases). V was trimmed by 5 bases and J by 5 bases, leaving 21 bases between them. CDR1 is DFQATT and CDR2 is SNEGSKA in the germline V gene (reference sequence). The length of the CDR3 is 15 residues. CDR3 nucleotides: TGCAGTGCTCAGAGGGATGGGGTTAGGGGGGAGACCCAGTACTTC. Its protein product is CSAQRDGVRGETQYF.

A few counts support this clonotype. The chain joins TRBV21-1 to TRBJ1-4. TRBV21-1 is shown as a pseudogene. The CDR3 totals 16 residues. CDR3 DNA: TGTGCCAGCAGCAAAGGAAGGAGGAGGCCTAATGAAAAACTGTTTTTT. Translation gives CASSKGRRRPNEKLFF.

This clonotype appeared many times. The gene calls are TRBV20-1 and TRBJ1-2; unclear D gene. V was pared by 3 bases and J by 8 bases, with 13 bases between. The germline V gene encodes CDR1 DFQATT and CDR2 SNEGSKA (reference sequence). CDR3 length equals 12 residues. DNA of the CDR3: TGCAGTGCTAGTAAGGCCCCTACGGGCTACACCTTC. It encodes CSASKAPTGYTF.

This clonotype was seen many times. A junction boundary mismatches the germline segment, possibly from a read error. This chain links TRBV2 with TRBJ1-1, with 7 bases lining up with TRBD1. This CDR3 has 11 residues. The germline gives CDR1 SNHLY, CDR2 FYNNEI. In DNA form, the CDR3 reads TGTGCCAGCAGTGAAGGGGACAGTCTCGACTTT. Translating it yields CASSEGDSLDF.

This clonotype was observed at least ten times. The V and J genes are TRBV5-1 and TRBJ2-6, with no clear D. The CDR3 runs to 18 residues. The germline gives CDR1 SGHRS, CDR2 YFSETQ. V was pared by 1 base and J by 2 bases, with 16 bases between. The CDR3 sequence: CASSLSMGALAGANVLTF. In nucleotides, the CDR3 is TGCGCCAGCAGCTTGTCTATGGGCGCGTTAGCTGGGGCCAACGTCCTGACTTTC.

The chain links TRBV30 to TRBJ2-6; no clear D gene. V lost 3 bases and J lost 0, with 12 bases in between. This CDR3 comprises 16 residues. Germline CDR1 and CDR2: GTSNPN and SVGIG (reference sequence). The CDR3 region is CAWRWFLSSGANVLTF. The CDR3 coding sequence is TGTGCCTGGAGGTGGTTCCTGAGCTCTGGGGCCAACGTCCTGACTTTC.

This clonotype was counted only a few times. The DNA of the CDR3 is TGTGCCAGCAGCCAAGGGCGGGTCGCTGAAGCTTTCTTT. Its protein product is CASSQGRVAEAFF. V gene TRBV3-1 combines with J gene TRBJ1-1; no reliable D call. The CDR3 runs to 13 residues. The germline CDR1 and CDR2 sequences are LGHDT and YNNKEL (reference sequence). The V and J ends lost 1 base and 6 bases respectively, with 9 bases between them.

In this sample, this clonotype turned up many times. The V and J genes are TRBV19 and TRBJ2-3; TRBD1 matches at 9 bases. CDR3 length equals 15 residues. Germline CDR1 LNHDA, CDR2 SQIVND (reference sequence). The V gene end was trimmed by 4 bases and the J gene end by 1 base; junction bases not matched to a gene: 3. The CDR3 here is CASSKGDRGTDTQYF. CDR3 nucleotide sequence: TGTGCCAGTAGTAAAGGGGACAGGGGCACAGATACGCAGTATTTT.

In this sample, this clonotype turned up many times. Here the CDR3 DNA reads TGCAGTGCTAGTGGCTTTACCGGGACAGGGTTCCGCGAGCAGTACTTC. It codes for CSASGFTGTGFREQYF. The chain has TRBV20-1 and TRBJ2-7, with 9 bases lining up with TRBD1. Germline trimming cut 3 bases from V and 6 bases from J; bases unmatched to any gene: 15. The V gene's germline CDR1 is DFQATT and CDR2 SNEGSKA (reference sequence). This CDR3 contains 16 residues.

This clonotype occurred a few times. This may be a read error, as it is one base from a much larger clone. This chain joins TRBV6-1 and TRBJ1-1; 7 bases align to TRBD1. The trim removed 7 bases at V and 8 bases at J, leaving 10 bases unmatched. This CDR3 region has 13 residues. Per germline, CDR1 MNHNS and CDR2 SASEGT. The CDR3 protein is CASNLPGTAEAFF. The CDR3 nucleotides are TGTGCCAGCAATTTGCCCGGGACAGCAGAAGCTTTCTTT.

Note on this clonotype: A much larger clone is a single base away; this may be a read error. The chain is built from TRBV5-1 and TRBJ2-3; D may correspond to TRBD1 or TRBD2 (7 bases each). Trimming shortened V by 7 bases and J by 3 bases, and 21 bases separated the two germline ends. Germline V gene lookup returns CDR1 SGHRS and CDR2 YFSETQ. This CDR3 has 16 amino acids. Here the CDR3 reads CASQPPGRGGTDTQYF. The CDR3, as DNA: TGCGCCAGCCAACCTCCGGGCAGGGGGGGTACAGATACGCAGTATTTT.